Below, 28 T cell receptor beta chains from the same sample are listed, as sequenced in a study of technical replicates of blood from several donors. Clones were sequenced by immunoSEQ multiplex PCR, and TCRdb holds only the in-frame ones, with some missing. The data hold more than 75,000 clones, with 85% to 95% observed a single time. Sequenced material: T cells isolated from PBMCs. The receptors here all came from a human donor in good health.

This rearrangement joins TRBV7-6 to TRBJ2-7; TRBD2 agrees at 15 bases. The CDR3 consists of 19 residues. Germline values: CDR1 SGHVS, CDR2 FNYEAQ. The V gene end was trimmed by 1 base and the J gene end by 2 bases; junction bases not matched to a gene: 9. CDR3 DNA: TGTGCCAGCAGCTTAGAAGCCGGGACTAGCGGGGGGTCCGCCTACGAGCAGTACTTC. Translating it yields CASSLEAGTSGGSAYEQYF.

The genes are TRBV7-9 and TRBJ2-7, with 7 nucleotides matching TRBD1. The trim removed 1 base at V and 2 bases at J, leaving 5 bases unmatched. Germline lookup yields CDR1 SEHNR and CDR2 FQNEAQ (reference sequence). CDR3 length equals 15 residues. In DNA form, the CDR3 reads TGTGCCAGCAGCTTAGTGTCGCAGGGGGCCTACGAGCAGTACTTC. Protein product: CASSLVSQGAYEQYF.

The V call is TRBV5-1, the J call TRBJ1-2; D is uncertain. Germline V gene sequence: CDR1 SGHRS, CDR2 YFSETQ. The CDR3 is 15 amino acids. The V gene lost 3 bases and the J gene lost 0 bases, with 12 bases spanning the gap. This CDR3 is CASSSSGFANYGYTF. The CDR3 bases are TGCGCCAGCAGCTCGTCAGGCTTCGCTAACTATGGCTACACCTTC.

The chain has TRBV5-1 and TRBJ2-7, with unresolved D. The germline V gene has CDR1 SGHRS and CDR2 YFSETQ. The CDR3 contains 15 residues. The V end lost 4 bases, the J end lost 0 bases, and 14 bases lay between the germline ends. The CDR3, as DNA: TGCGCCAGCAGCCCGATGGCAGTACCCTCCTACGAGCAGTACTTC. Encoded protein: CASSPMAVPSYEQYF.

The chain combines TRBV4-1 with TRBJ2-7, with D perhaps matching TRBD2 (5 bases). V was pared by 0 bases and J by 12 bases, with 15 bases between. The CDR3 extends over 13 amino acids. Germline CDR1 and CDR2: MGHRA and YSYEKL. The CDR3 DNA follows: TGCGCCAGCAGCCAAGAGGTGCCCGGGGATAGGTACTTC. This translates into CASSQEVPGDRYF.

J is TRBJ2-5 and V is TRBV5-1, with 10 positions matching TRBD1. CDR1 and CDR2 (germline): SGHRS, YFSETQ. V was pared by 4 bases and J by 4 bases, with 4 bases of the junction left unmatched. The CDR3 covers 14 residues. This CDR3 reads CASSQGQGGETQYF. The CDR3 region has the DNA TGCGCCAGCAGCCAAGGACAGGGGGGAGAGACCCAGTACTTC.

This chain joins TRBV5-1 and TRBJ2-2, with 8 positions matching TRBD2. This CDR3 spans 14 amino acids. Trimming removed 5 bases from V and 1 base from J; junction bases left unmatched: 1. CDR1 is SGHRS, CDR2 YFSETQ, per germline. Here the CDR3 DNA reads TGCGCCAGCAGTGCGGGAGGGAACACCGGGGAGCTGTTTTTT. It codes for CASSAGGNTGELFF.

The chain is built from TRBV5-1 and TRBJ2-1; 10 nucleotides line up with TRBD1. The CDR3 is made up of 15 amino acids. Germline V gives CDR1 SGHRS, CDR2 YFSETQ. The trim removed 2 bases at V and 9 bases at J, leaving 8 bases unmatched. CDR3 protein: CASSLLRDRGSEQFF. The CDR3 nucleotides read TGCGCCAGCAGCTTACTCCGGGACAGGGGTAGTGAGCAGTTCTTC. The full variable domain, its missing parts supplied by reference TRBV5-1 and TRBJ2-1, is KAGVTQTPRYLIKTRGQQVTLSCSPISGHRSVSWYQQTPGQGLQFLFEYFSETQRNKGNFPGRFSGRQFSNSRSEMNVSTLELGDSALYLCASSLLRDRGSEQFFGPGTRLTVL.

V and J are TRBV6-5 and TRBJ1-1; the match to TRBD1 covers 8 bases. V lost 6 bases and J lost 0; bases outside the gene matches: 6. The CDR3 runs to 15 residues. CDR1 is MNHEY and CDR2 is SVGAGI in the germline V gene. The CDR3 loop reads CASSPGQDMNTEAFF. The CDR3 DNA is TGTGCCAGCAGCCCGGGACAGGATATGAACACTGAAGCTTTCTTT.

This chain joins TRBV10-1 and TRBJ2-2; maybe TRBD1 (5 bases). The CDR3 is made up of 15 amino acids. Germline values: CDR1 WNHNN, CDR2 SYGVQD (reference sequence). V dropped 0 bases and J dropped 6 bases, with 11 bases sitting between them. CDR3 DNA: TGCGCCAGCAGTGAGTCGAAAGGGGCCCCCGGGGAGCTGTTTTTT. This sequence encodes CASSESKGAPGELFF.

The chain is built from TRBV6-5 and TRBJ1-2; D not resolved. The CDR3 is made up of 15 amino acids. Germline CDR1 reads MNHEY; CDR2 reads SVGAGI. V was clipped by 2 bases and J by 2 bases, with 12 bases between them. CDR3 coding DNA: TGTGCCAGCAGTTACCAGGCCGCCACAAACTATGGCTACACCTTC. Residues: CASSYQAATNYGYTF.

This clone was counted only a few times. The chain joins TRBV5-1 to TRBJ2-7; D may be TRBD2 (5 bases). Trimming removed 1 base at V and 3 bases at J, with 11 bases between. CDR1 and CDR2 from the germline V gene are SGHRS and YFSETQ. CDR3 length: 14 amino acids. The CDR3 loop is CASSLWHSVYEQYF. DNA for the CDR3: TGCGCCAGCAGCTTGTGGCATAGCGTCTACGAGCAGTACTTC.

CDR3 protein: CASSDAGNYGYTF. The DNA of the CDR3 is TGTGCCAGCAGCGACGCGGGAAACTATGGCTACACCTTC. The gene calls are TRBV5-6 and TRBJ1-2; no clear D. The CDR3 totals 13 residues. Germline CDR1 is SGHDT and CDR2 is YYEEEE. With 4 bases removed from V and 2 bases from J, the gap between germline ends came to 9 bases.

V is TRBV4-2 and J is TRBJ1-6; D perhaps matches TRBD1 (6 bases). CDR1 and CDR2 (germline): LGHNA, YNFKEQ. This CDR3 comprises 15 residues. V dropped 1 base and J dropped 8 bases, with 12 bases sitting between them. This chain's CDR3 is CASSQVLQGYSPLHF. CDR3 bases: TGTGCCAGCAGCCAAGTGTTACAGGGTTATTCACCCCTCCACTTT.

V is TRBV29-1 and J is TRBJ2-1, with 7 nucleotides matching TRBD2. This CDR3 has 13 amino acids. Unmatched junction bases numbered 9, after V lost 6 bases and J lost 7 bases. Germline values: CDR1 SQVTM, CDR2 ANQGSEA. In nucleotides, the CDR3 is TGCAGCGTAGTGAGCGGGAATTATAATGAGCAGTTCTTC. Its translation: CSVVSGNYNEQFF.

J is TRBJ1-2 and V is TRBV27; no clear D gene. The V end was cut by 8 bases, the J end by 5 bases, with 18 bases between. Germline CDR1 MNHEY, CDR2 SMNVEV (reference sequence). This CDR3 is built from 14 residues. CDR3 DNA: TGTGCCAGCCATCCCGCGGGGTCGGGGTATGGCTACACCTTC. Protein product: CASHPAGSGYGYTF.

The chain links TRBV4-1 to TRBJ1-5; unclear D gene. The CDR3 length is 13 residues. The ends were cut back, 2 bases at V and 5 bases at J, with 7 bases in the middle. CDR1 MGHRA and CDR2 YSYEKL come from the germline V gene. The CDR3 protein is CASSQWGDQPQHF. CDR3 coding DNA: TGCGCCAGCAGCCAATGGGGAGATCAGCCCCAGCATTTT.

The V and J genes are TRBV6-1 and TRBJ2-7, with D hard to call. Germline loops: CDR1 MNHNS, CDR2 SASEGT. This CDR3 has 13 residues. V lost 4 bases and J 3 bases, leaving 10 bases between the germline ends. The DNA of the CDR3 is TGTGCCAGCAGTGTGAATGTAGACTACGAGCAGTACTTC. Translating it yields CASSVNVDYEQYF.

The rearrangement links TRBV5-4 to TRBJ2-5; D possibly corresponds to TRBD1 (6 bases). CDR1 and CDR2 (germline): SGHNT, YYREEE (reference sequence). Trimming shortened V by 3 bases and J by 3 bases, and 15 bases separated the two germline ends. The CDR3 covers 15 residues. The CDR3 DNA reads TGTGCCAGCAGCTCAGCCGGGACAAGCAAAGAGACCCAGTACTTC. Residues: CASSSAGTSKETQYF.

The rearrangement joins TRBV10-2 to TRBJ2-7; D gene ambiguous. This CDR3 is built from 14 residues. V lost 3 bases and J 9 bases, leaving 18 bases between the germline ends. Germline assignment: CDR1 WSHSY and CDR2 SAAADI. The CDR3 sequence: CASSDGGGSLGQYF. The CDR3 DNA follows: TGCGCCAGCAGTGACGGTGGTGGGTCCCTAGGGCAGTACTTC.

Here the CDR3 reads CSVEGDSYEQYF. CDR3 DNA sequence: TGCAGCGTTGAAGGGGACTCGTACGAGCAGTACTTC. The gene calls are TRBV29-1 and TRBJ2-7; a weak D match, TRBD2 (6 bases). Trimming removed 1 base from V and 4 bases from J, with 8 bases in between. Germline V CDR1 and CDR2: SQVTM, ANQGSEA. The CDR3 covers 12 residues.

J is TRBJ1-1 and V is TRBV5-4; a weak D match, TRBD1 (5 bases). Trimming stripped 5 bases from V and 0 bases from J, with 11 bases between. The CDR3 has 14 residues. Germline-derived CDR1 and CDR2 are SGHNT and YYREEE (reference sequence). CDR3 bases: TGTGCCAGCAGTGCTGGGGGGTTGAACACTGAAGCTTTCTTT. It specifies CASSAGGLNTEAFF.

The CDR3 protein is CASSPSPSGANVLTF. The CDR3 DNA reads as TGCGCCAGCAGCCCTTCTCCCTCTGGGGCCAACGTCCTGACTTTC. This chain links TRBV5-1 with TRBJ2-6; D gene ambiguous. Germline V gene lookup returns CDR1 SGHRS and CDR2 YFSETQ. V dropped 4 bases and J dropped 0 bases, with 8 bases sitting between them. The CDR3 is 15 residues long.

This chain connects TRBV7-9 to TRBJ2-5; 7 nucleotides agree with TRBD1. V shed 5 bases and J 5 bases; nucleotides not matched to a gene: 8. The germline V gene has CDR1 SEHNR and CDR2 FQNEAQ (reference sequence). CDR3 length: 14 residues. The CDR3: CASSLGTGEETQYF. The CDR3 nucleotides read TGTGCCAGCAGCCTCGGCACAGGGGAGGAGACCCAGTACTTC.

V is TRBV4-1 and J is TRBJ2-7; D remains unclear. From germline, CDR1 is MGHRA and CDR2 YSYEKL. V was pared by 1 base and J by 3 bases, with 7 bases between. The CDR3 runs to 13 residues. CDR3 region: CASSQAPYYEQYF. As DNA, the CDR3 is TGCGCCAGCAGCCAAGCTCCTTACTACGAGCAGTACTTC.

The chain employs TRBV18 and TRBJ2-5; D call uncertain. V was clipped by 4 bases and J by 0 bases, with 9 bases between them. Germline V CDR1 and CDR2: KGHSH, LQKENI. The CDR3 contains 14 residues. The CDR3: CASSHDTNQETQYF. CDR3 DNA sequence: TGTGCCAGCTCACATGACACGAACCAAGAGACCCAGTACTTC.

This clone was recorded only once. The gene calls are TRBV27 and TRBJ2-3, with 7 bases identical to TRBD2. The CDR3 is made up of 16 amino acids. J was trimmed by 1 base and V by 8 bases; bases with no gene match: 12. Per germline, CDR1 MNHEY and CDR2 SMNVEV (reference sequence). CDR3: CASGYFGLAGTDTQYF. CDR3 DNA sequence: TGTGCCAGCGGGTACTTCGGGCTAGCGGGCACAGATACGCAGTATTTT.

The V gene is TRBV6-5, the J gene TRBJ2-7; D uncertain. The V end lost 7 bases, the J end lost 4 bases, and 11 bases lay between the germline ends. Germline lookup yields CDR1 MNHEY and CDR2 SVGAGI. There are 12 residues in the CDR3. Here the CDR3 DNA reads TGTGCCAGCACTGACCCCGGGTACGAGCAGTACTTC. Its protein product is CASTDPGYEQYF.